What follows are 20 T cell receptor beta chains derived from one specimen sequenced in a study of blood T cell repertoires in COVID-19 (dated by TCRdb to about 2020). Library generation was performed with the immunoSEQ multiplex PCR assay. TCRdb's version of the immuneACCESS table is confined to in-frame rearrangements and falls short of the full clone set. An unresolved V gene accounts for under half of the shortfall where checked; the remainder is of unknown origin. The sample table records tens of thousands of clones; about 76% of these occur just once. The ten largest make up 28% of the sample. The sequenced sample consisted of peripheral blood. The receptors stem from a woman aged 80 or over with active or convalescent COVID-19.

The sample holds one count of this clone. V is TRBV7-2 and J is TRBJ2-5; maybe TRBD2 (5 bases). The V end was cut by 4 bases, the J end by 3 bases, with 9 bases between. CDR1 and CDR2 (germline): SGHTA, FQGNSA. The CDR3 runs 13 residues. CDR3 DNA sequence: TGTGCCAGCAGCTCGGGAAGGGAAGAGACCCAGTACTTC. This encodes CASSSGREETQYF. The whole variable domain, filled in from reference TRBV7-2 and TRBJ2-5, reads GAGVSQSPSNKVTEKGKDVELRCDPISGHTALYWYRQSLGQGLEFLIYFQGNSAPDKSGLPSDRFSAERTGGSVSTLTIQRTQQEDSAVYLCASSSGREETQYFGPGTRLLVL.

The CDR3 nucleotides read TGTGCCAGTATACCCGGGACAGGGAGGCCTTGGAATGAGCAGTTCTTC. Protein: CASIPGTGRPWNEQFF. The chain employs TRBV19 and TRBJ2-1; 9 positions agree with TRBD1. The CDR3 length is 16 residues. The V segment lost 7 bases and the J segment 7 bases; nucleotides outside the gene matches: 14. Germline V gives CDR1 LNHDA, CDR2 SQIVND (reference sequence).

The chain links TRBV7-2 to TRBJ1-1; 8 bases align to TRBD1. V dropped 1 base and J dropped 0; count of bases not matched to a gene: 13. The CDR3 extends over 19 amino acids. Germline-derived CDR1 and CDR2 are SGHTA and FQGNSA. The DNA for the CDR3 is TGTGCCAGCAGCTTAGATGGGTGGCAGGGGGCTACGCTGAACACTGAAGCTTTCTTT. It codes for CASSLDGWQGATLNTEAFF.

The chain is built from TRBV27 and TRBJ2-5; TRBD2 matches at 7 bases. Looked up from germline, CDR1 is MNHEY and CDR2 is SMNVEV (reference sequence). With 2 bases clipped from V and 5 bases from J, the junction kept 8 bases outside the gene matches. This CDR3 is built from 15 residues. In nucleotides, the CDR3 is TGTGCCAGCAGTTTACTGGGAGAAGCGGGGGAGACCCAGTACTTC. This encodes CASSLLGEAGETQYF.

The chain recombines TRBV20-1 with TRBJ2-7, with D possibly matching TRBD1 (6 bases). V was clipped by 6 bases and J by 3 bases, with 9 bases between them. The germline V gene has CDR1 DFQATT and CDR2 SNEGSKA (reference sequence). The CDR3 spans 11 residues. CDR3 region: CSAKTGYEQYF. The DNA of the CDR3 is TGCAGTGCCAAGACAGGCTACGAGCAGTACTTC.

The chain's CDR3 is CASREGAQPQHF. In DNA form, the CDR3 reads TGTGCCAGCAGGGAGGGGGCTCAGCCCCAGCATTTT. The genes are TRBV28 and TRBJ1-5, with TRBD1 matching over 7 bases. V lost 6 bases to trimming and J lost 6 bases; unmatched junction nucleotides: 2. Germline CDR1 and CDR2: MDHEN and SYDVKM. CDR3 length: 12 residues.

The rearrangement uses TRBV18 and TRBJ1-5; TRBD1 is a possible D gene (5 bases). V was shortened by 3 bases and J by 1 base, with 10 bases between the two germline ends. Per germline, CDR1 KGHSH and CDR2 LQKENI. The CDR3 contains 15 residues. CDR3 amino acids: CASSPQGGSNQPQHF. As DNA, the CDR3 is TGTGCCAGCTCACCCCAGGGCGGCAGCAATCAGCCCCAGCATTTT.

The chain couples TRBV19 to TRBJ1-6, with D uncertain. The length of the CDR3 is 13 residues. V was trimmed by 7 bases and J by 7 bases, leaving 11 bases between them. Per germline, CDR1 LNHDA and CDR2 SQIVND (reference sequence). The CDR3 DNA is TGTGCCAGTACCTCGGGAATCAATTCACCCCTCCACTTT. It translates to CASTSGINSPLHF. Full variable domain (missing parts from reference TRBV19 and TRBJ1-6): DGGITQSPKYLFRKEGQNVTLSCEQNLNHDAMYWYRQDPGQGLRLIYYSQIVNDFQKGDIAEGYSVSREKKESFPLTVTSAQKNPTAFYLCASTSGINSPLHFGNGTRLTVT.

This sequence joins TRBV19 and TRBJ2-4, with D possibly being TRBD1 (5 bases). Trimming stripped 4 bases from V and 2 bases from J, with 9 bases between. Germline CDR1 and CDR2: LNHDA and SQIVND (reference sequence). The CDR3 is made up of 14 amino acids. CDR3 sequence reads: CASSKAGTKNIQYF. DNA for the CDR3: TGTGCCAGTAGTAAAGCAGGGACCAAAAACATTCAGTACTTC. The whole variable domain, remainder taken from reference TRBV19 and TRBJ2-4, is DGGITQSPKYLFRKEGQNVTLSCEQNLNHDAMYWYRQDPGQGLRLIYYSQIVNDFQKGDIAEGYSVSREKKESFPLTVTSAQKNPTAFYLCASSKAGTKNIQYFGAGTRLSVL.

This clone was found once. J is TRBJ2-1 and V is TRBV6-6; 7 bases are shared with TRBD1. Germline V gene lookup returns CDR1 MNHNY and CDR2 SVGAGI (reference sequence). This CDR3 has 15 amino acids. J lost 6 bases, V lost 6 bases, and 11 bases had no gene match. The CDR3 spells CASRRQGIEGNEQFF. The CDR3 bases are TGTGCCAGCAGACGACAGGGAATCGAAGGCAATGAGCAGTTCTTC.

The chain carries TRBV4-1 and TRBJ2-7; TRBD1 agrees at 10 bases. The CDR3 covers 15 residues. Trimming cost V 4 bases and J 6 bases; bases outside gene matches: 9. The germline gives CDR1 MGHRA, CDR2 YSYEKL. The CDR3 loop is CASSLGGTGVLEQYF. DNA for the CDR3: TGCGCCAGCAGCCTCGGGGGGACAGGGGTTCTCGAGCAGTACTTC.

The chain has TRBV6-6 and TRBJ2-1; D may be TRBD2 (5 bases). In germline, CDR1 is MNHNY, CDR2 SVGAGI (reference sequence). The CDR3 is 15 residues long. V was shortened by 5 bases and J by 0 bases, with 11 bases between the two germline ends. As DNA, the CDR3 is TGTGCCAGCAGTCTTGTAAGCGGCTCCTACAATGAGCAGTTCTTC. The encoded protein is CASSLVSGSYNEQFF.

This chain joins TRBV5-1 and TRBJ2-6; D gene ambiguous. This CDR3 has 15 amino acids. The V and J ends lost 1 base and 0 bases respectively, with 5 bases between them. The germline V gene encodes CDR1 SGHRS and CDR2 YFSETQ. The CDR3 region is CASSLTASGANVLTF. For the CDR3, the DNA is TGCGCCAGCAGCTTGACAGCCTCTGGGGCCAACGTCCTGACTTTC.

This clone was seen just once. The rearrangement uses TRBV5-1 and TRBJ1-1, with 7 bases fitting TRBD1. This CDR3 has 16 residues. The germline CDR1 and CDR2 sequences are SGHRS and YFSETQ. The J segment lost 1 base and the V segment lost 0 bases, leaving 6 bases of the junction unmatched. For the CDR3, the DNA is TGCGCCAGCAGCTTGGCCCTGGGACAGCAGAACACTGAAGCTTTCTTT. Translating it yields CASSLALGQQNTEAFF.

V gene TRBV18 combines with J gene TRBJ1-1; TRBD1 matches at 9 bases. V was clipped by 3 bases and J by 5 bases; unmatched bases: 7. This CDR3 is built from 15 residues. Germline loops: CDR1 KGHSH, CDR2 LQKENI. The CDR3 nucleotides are TGTGCCAGCTCACCTGACCGGGACAGGGTTACTGAAGCTTTCTTT. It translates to CASSPDRDRVTEAFF.

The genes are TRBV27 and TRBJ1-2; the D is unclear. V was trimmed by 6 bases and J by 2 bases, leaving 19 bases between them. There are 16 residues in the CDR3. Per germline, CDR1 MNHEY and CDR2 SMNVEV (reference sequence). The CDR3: CASSLSWPEQNYGYTF. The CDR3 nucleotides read TGTGCCAGCAGCCTCTCCTGGCCAGAACAGAACTATGGCTACACCTTC.

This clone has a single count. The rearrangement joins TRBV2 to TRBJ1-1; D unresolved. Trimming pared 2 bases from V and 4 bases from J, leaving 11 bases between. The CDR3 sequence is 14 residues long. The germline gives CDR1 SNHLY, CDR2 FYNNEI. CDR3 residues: CASSENWRGTEAFF. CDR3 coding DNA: TGTGCCAGCAGTGAAAACTGGAGAGGCACTGAAGCTTTCTTT.

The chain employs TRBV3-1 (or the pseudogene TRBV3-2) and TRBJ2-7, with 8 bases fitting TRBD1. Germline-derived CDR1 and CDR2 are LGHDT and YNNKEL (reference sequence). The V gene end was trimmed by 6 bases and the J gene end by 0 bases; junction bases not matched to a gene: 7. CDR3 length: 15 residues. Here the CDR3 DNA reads TGTGCCAGCAGTCTTCAGGGGGCGAGCTCCTACGAGCAGTACTTC. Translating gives CASSLQGASSYEQYF.

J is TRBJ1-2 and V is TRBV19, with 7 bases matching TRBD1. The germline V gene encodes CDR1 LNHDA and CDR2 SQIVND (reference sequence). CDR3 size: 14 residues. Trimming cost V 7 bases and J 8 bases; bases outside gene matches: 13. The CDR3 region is CASISQGRGKGYTF. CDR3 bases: TGTGCCAGTATTTCACAGGGGCGAGGGAAGGGCTACACCTTC.

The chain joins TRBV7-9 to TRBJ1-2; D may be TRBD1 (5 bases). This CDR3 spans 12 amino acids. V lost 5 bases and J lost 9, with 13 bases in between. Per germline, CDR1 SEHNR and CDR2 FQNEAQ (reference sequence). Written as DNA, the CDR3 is TGTGCCAGCAGCCCGGGAGGGGATAGCTACACCTTC. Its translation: CASSPGGDSYTF.